This T cell receptor beta chain was identified in a study of identical twins. TCRdb re-derived calls from the 5' RACE reads in MiXCR, one entry per CDR3 protein. The sample comprises some 570,000 distinct CDR3 sequences, under 25% of which are singletons, and approximately 0.52% rests with the top ten. Remarks on this clonotype: Its antigen remains unknown.

Overall study findings and caveats: Excess sharing between twins was weaker in beta out-of-frame sequences. Cord blood beta clonotypes present at high abundance carried fewer insertions; no such pattern appeared in memory repertoires. Twin-shared out-of-frame alpha sequences showed excess low generation probability.

This CDR3 spans 13 amino acids. The germline V gene has CDR1 LNHDA and CDR2 SQIVND (reference sequence). The V gene lost 5 bases and the J gene lost 3 bases, with 10 bases spanning the gap. Separately, the same data were catalogued under a study of yellow fever vaccine responses in identical twins. That source adds: Among the twins, the vaccine T cell response reportedly seemed partly convergent and partly personalized.

The sequence came from a woman between 18 and 30 years old in good health. The chain recombines TRBV19 with TRBJ2-5; D is uncertain. Sequencing was performed on CD4+ T cells sorted from blood. The DNA for the CDR3 is TGTGCCAGTAGTCCCGTCCCTGAAGAGACCCAGTACTTC. Translation: CASSPVPEETQYF. The full variable domain, completed using reference TRBV19 and TRBJ2-5, is DGGITQSPKYLFRKEGQNVTLSCEQNLNHDAMYWYRQDPGQGLRLIYYSQIVNDFQKGDIAEGYSVSREKKESFPLTVTSAQKNPTAFYLCASSPVPEETQYFGPGTRLLVL.